This T cell receptor (beta chain) was sequenced during a study of cytomegalovirus exposure and HLA in healthy donors. Broader study findings: Three of the chains that were CMV-associated were confirmed in vitro to be specific for CMV antigens.

Amplification used 60 Vbeta primers and 13 Jbeta primers. Produced via immunoSEQ multiplex PCR; TCRdb's table is partial and in-frame only. Of more than 150,000 clones listed, 70% to 80% are singletons. V lost 1 base and J lost 7; bases outside the gene matches: 6. Germline loops: CDR1 SGHTA, CDR2 FQGNSA. The CDR3 contains 14 residues. In the case of this clone: Its cognate antigen is unknown.

This receptor was obtained from a man aged 18 to 29 in good health and CMV-seronegative. V and J are TRBV7-2 and TRBJ2-7, with TRBD2 matching 8 bases. Sequencing used PBMCs. The CDR3 loop reads CASSLVAGGSEQYF. In DNA form, the CDR3 reads TGTGCCAGCAGCTTAGTGGCGGGAGGTAGTGAGCAGTACTTC. Full variable domain (rest looked up from reference TRBV7-2 and TRBJ2-7): GAGVSQSPSNKVTEKGKDVELRCDPISGHTALYWYRQSLGQGLEFLIYFQGNSAPDKSGLPSDRFSAERTGGSVSTLTIQRTQQEDSAVYLCASSLVAGGSEQYFGPGTRLTVT.